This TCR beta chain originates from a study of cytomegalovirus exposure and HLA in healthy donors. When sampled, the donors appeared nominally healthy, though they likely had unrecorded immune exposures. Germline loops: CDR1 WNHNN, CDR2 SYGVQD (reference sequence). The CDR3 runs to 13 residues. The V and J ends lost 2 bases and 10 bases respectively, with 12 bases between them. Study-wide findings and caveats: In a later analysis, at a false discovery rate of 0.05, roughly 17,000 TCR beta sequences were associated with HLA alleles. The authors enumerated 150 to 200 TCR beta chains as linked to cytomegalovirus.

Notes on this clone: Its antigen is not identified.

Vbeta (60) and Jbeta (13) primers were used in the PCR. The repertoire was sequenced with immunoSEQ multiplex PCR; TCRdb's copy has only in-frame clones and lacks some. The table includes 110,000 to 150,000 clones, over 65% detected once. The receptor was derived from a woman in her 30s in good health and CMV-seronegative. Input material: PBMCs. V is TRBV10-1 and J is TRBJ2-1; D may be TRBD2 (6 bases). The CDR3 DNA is TGCGCCAGCAGTGAGGGAGGGTGGGGGGAGCAGTTCTTC. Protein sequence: CASSEGGWGEQFF.